These 27 T cell receptor beta chains were all obtained from the same sample, sequenced in a study of T cell responses to AZD1222 COVID-19 vaccine. TCRdb's table, derived via immunoSEQ multiplex PCR, lists solely in-frame clones and lacks some. The table lists about 160,000 clones, about 90% of them singletons. The sequencing here drew on peripheral blood, taken on day 0 of MenACWY control vaccination. These receptors originate from an adult in good health.

This chain joins TRBV7-2 and TRBJ2-5, with D uncertain. Germline CDR1 reads SGHTA; CDR2 reads FQGNSA. Trimming cost V 5 bases and J 3 bases, with 19 bases left between them. CDR3 length: 16 amino acids. As DNA, the CDR3 is TGTGCCAGCAGCACCTTTGGACCCCAAAGAGAAGAGACCCAGTACTTC. The encoded protein is CASSTFGPQREETQYF.

This clone appeared a single time. The rearrangement joins TRBV30 to TRBJ2-1; D is undetermined. The CDR3 spans 15 residues. Germline lookup yields CDR1 GTSNPN and CDR2 SVGIG (reference sequence). V lost 2 bases and J 7 bases, leaving 18 bases between the germline ends. The CDR3 DNA reads TGTGCCTGGAGTTTAGGCGTCCTCGTGGGGAATGAGCAGTTCTTC. Translation gives CAWSLGVLVGNEQFF.

CDR3 DNA sequence: TGTGCCAGCAGCCGAGGGACAGGCAACACCGGGGAGCTGTTTTTT. This gives the protein CASSRGTGNTGELFF. This chain links TRBV3-1 (or the pseudogene TRBV3-2) with TRBJ2-2, with 8 nucleotides matching TRBD1. J lost 2 bases, V lost 4 bases, and 3 bases had no gene match. The germline gives CDR1 LGHDT, CDR2 YNNKEL (reference sequence). The CDR3 loop spans 15 amino acids.

This chain uses TRBV11-2 with TRBJ1-5, with a tentative D call TRBD1 (6 bases). Per the germline V gene, CDR1 is SGHAT and CDR2 is FQNNGV. The CDR3 is 14 residues long. V was shortened by 4 bases and J by 5 bases, with 12 bases between the two germline ends. This CDR3 is CASSSTGSDQPQHF. The CDR3 nucleotides read TGTGCCAGCAGCTCCACAGGGTCGGATCAGCCCCAGCATTTT.

This sequence joins TRBV6-6 and TRBJ1-6; D is ambiguous. The CDR3 sequence is 16 residues long. V was trimmed by 4 bases and J by 0 bases, leaving 10 bases between them. Germline V gene data show CDR1 as MNHNY and CDR2 as SVGAGI (reference sequence). Here the CDR3 reads CASSSPRSSYNSPLHF. CDR3 bases: TGTGCCAGCAGTTCCCCTCGGAGCTCCTATAATTCACCCCTCCACTTT.

V gene TRBV27 combines with J gene TRBJ2-4; D remains ambiguous. Trimming cost V 3 bases and J 10 bases, with 13 bases left between them. The CDR3 is 13 amino acids. CDR1 is MNHEY, CDR2 SMNVEV, per germline (reference sequence). CDR3 in amino acids: CASSFRGSGIQYF. The CDR3 coding sequence is TGTGCCAGCAGTTTTCGCGGTTCCGGGATTCAGTACTTC.

The J gene is TRBJ2-7, the V gene TRBV9, with 9 bases matching TRBD2. Per the germline V gene, CDR1 is SGDLS and CDR2 is YYNGEE. V shed 0 bases and J 7 bases; nucleotides not matched to a gene: 14. This CDR3 comprises 17 residues. Here the CDR3 reads CASSVGLAEIHPMEQYF. The CDR3 nucleotides are TGTGCCAGCAGCGTAGGACTAGCGGAGATCCACCCAATGGAGCAGTACTTC.

The chain uses TRBV11-2 and TRBJ1-2; D ambiguous. This CDR3 comprises 15 residues. V shed 6 bases and J shed 0 bases, with 14 bases lying between them. CDR1 and CDR2 (germline): SGHAT, FQNNGV. CDR3 in DNA: TGTGCCAGCAGGCCTCGGAGGGTGGCTAACTATGGCTACACCTTC. Its translation is CASRPRRVANYGYTF.

The chain links TRBV28 to TRBJ2-7, with a weak D call TRBD1 (6 bases). Germline V gene data show CDR1 as MDHEN and CDR2 as SYDVKM. V dropped 5 bases and J dropped 5 bases, with 19 bases sitting between them. There are 15 residues in the CDR3. The DNA of the CDR3 is TGTGCCAGCAGTACCTACGGGGCAGGGGCAAACGAGCAGTACTTC. It specifies CASSTYGAGANEQYF.

The chain carries TRBV7-8 and TRBJ2-7; a possible D gene is TRBD2 (6 bases). The CDR3 covers 12 residues. Germline values: CDR1 SGHVS, CDR2 FQNEAQ. V shed 5 bases and J shed 6 bases, with 11 bases lying between them. The CDR3 sequence: CASSTTSSEQYF. In nucleotides, the CDR3 is TGTGCCAGCAGCACCACTAGCTCCGAGCAGTACTTC.

The V call is TRBV7-3, the J call TRBJ2-2; TRBD2 aligns across 16 bases. Germline assignment: CDR1 SGHTA and CDR2 FQGTGA. The V gene end was trimmed by 6 bases and the J gene end by 3 bases; junction bases not matched to a gene: 13. The CDR3 spans 20 residues. The CDR3 loop is CASSSHPGLAGGQDTGELFF. The CDR3 DNA reads as TGTGCCAGCAGTTCACACCCGGGACTAGCGGGAGGGCAGGACACCGGGGAGCTGTTTTTT.

This clone was detected once. The rearrangement uses TRBV11-3 and TRBJ2-7, with TRBD2 matching 8 bases. CDR3 length equals 14 residues. The germline CDR1 and CDR2 sequences are SGHNT and YENEEA. V lost 4 bases to trimming and J lost 3 bases; unmatched junction nucleotides: 5. This CDR3 reads CASSSILAGYEQYF. DNA for the CDR3: TGTGCCAGCAGCTCCATTCTAGCGGGCTACGAGCAGTACTTC.

The rearrangement uses TRBV7-3 and TRBJ1-1; TRBD1 aligns across 8 bases. CDR1 is SGHTA and CDR2 is FQGTGA in the germline V gene. V lost 4 bases and J lost 6; bases outside the gene matches: 10. This CDR3 region has 15 residues. The CDR3 region has the DNA TGTGCCAGCAGCTCCTTGCCAGGGGGCAAACCTGAAGCTTTCTTT. Amino acids: CASSSLPGGKPEAFF.

The chain uses TRBV12-3 or TRBV12-4 and TRBJ2-7; TRBD1 agrees at 8 bases. The CDR3 loop spans 13 amino acids. The V gene end was trimmed by 4 bases and the J gene end by 6 bases; junction bases not matched to a gene: 5. The CDR3 bases are TGTGCCAGCAGTTCACGGACAGGGAGCGAGCAGTACTTC. It encodes CASSSRTGSEQYF.

The V gene is TRBV20-1, the J gene TRBJ1-2; unclear D gene. The CDR3 consists of 10 residues. Germline V gene data show CDR1 as DFQATT and CDR2 as SNEGSKA (reference sequence). V was shortened by 3 bases and J by 10 bases, with 9 bases between the two germline ends. This CDR3 reads CSARVAFYTF. The DNA of the CDR3 is TGCAGTGCTAGGGTTGCTTTCTACACCTTC.

The chain is built from TRBV10-3 and TRBJ2-6; the D is unclear. CDR3 length: 16 residues. V gave up 8 bases and J gave up 0 bases, with 14 bases separating them. CDR1 is ENHRY, CDR2 SYGVKD, per germline. This CDR3 reads CAIPSGNASGANVLTF. The CDR3 DNA is TGTGCCATCCCCTCCGGAAACGCCTCTGGGGCCAACGTCCTGACTTTC.

The table lists this clone with a count of one. The chain employs TRBV27 and TRBJ2-7; 11 bases align to TRBD1. CDR3 length: 15 amino acids. V trimming: 5 bases; J trimming: 5 bases; junction bases outside the gene matches: 8. Germline V gene data show CDR1 as MNHEY and CDR2 as SMNVEV (reference sequence). CDR3: CASSGGTGGGNEQYF. The CDR3 DNA reads TGTGCCAGCAGTGGCGGGACAGGGGGGGGGAACGAGCAGTACTTC.

V and J are TRBV10-3 and TRBJ2-7; TRBD2 agrees at 14 bases. After removal of 10 bases from V and 4 bases from J, the junction contained 6 bases not matched to a gene. Germline-derived CDR1 and CDR2 are ENHRY and SYGVKD. CDR3 length: 14 amino acids. For the CDR3, the DNA is TGTGCCACCTTAGGGACTAGCGGGAGTTACGAGCAGTACTTC. Its protein is CATLGTSGSYEQYF.

This rearrangement joins TRBV7-8 to TRBJ1-3; tentatively, D is TRBD1 (5 bases). Trimming took off 0 bases at V and 4 bases at J, with 10 bases between the two ends. This CDR3 contains 15 residues. Per germline, CDR1 SGHVS and CDR2 FQNEAQ. This CDR3 reads CASSLAGVPGNTIYF. CDR3 DNA sequence: TGTGCCAGCAGCTTAGCAGGGGTTCCCGGAAACACCATATATTTT.

This sequence joins TRBV11-3 and TRBJ2-1; D is ambiguous. The CDR3 length is 12 residues. V lost 2 bases and J lost 7, with 6 bases in between. The germline gives CDR1 SGHNT, CDR2 YENEEA. The CDR3 sequence: CASSLSGNEQFF. Written as DNA, the CDR3 is TGTGCCAGCAGCTTAAGTGGTAATGAGCAGTTCTTC.

This clone showed up just once. The V gene is TRBV13, the J gene TRBJ2-7, with 12 bases fitting TRBD2. Germline assignment: CDR1 PRHDT and CDR2 FYEKMQ (reference sequence). There are 15 residues in the CDR3. V shed 5 bases, J shed 2 bases, and the junction held 4 bases outside the gene matches. The CDR3: CASSAGTSGPYEQYF. CDR3 DNA sequence: TGTGCCAGCAGCGCGGGGACTAGCGGGCCCTACGAGCAGTACTTC. The variable domain in full, with the rest retrieved from reference TRBV13 and TRBJ2-7, is AAGVIQSPRHLIKEKRETATLKCYPIPRHDTVYWYQQGPGQDPQFLISFYEKMQSDKGSIPDRFSAQQFSDYHSELNMSSLELGDSALYFCASSAGTSGPYEQYFGPGTRLTVT.

The V and J genes are TRBV4-3 and TRBJ2-5, with 10 bases fitting TRBD2. Looked up from germline, CDR1 is LGHNA and CDR2 is YSLEER. This CDR3 contains 16 residues. V trimming: 4 bases; J trimming: 5 bases; junction bases outside the gene matches: 10. CDR3 bases: TGCGCCAGCAGCCGGCAACTAGCGGGATCGGGTGAGACCCAGTACTTC. Encoded protein: CASSRQLAGSGETQYF.

J is TRBJ1-1 and V is TRBV7-3; weak D call: TRBD1 (6 bases). The CDR3 loop spans 14 amino acids. Germline V gene sequence: CDR1 SGHTA, CDR2 FQGTGA. Trimming removed 3 bases from V and 4 bases from J, with 12 bases in between. CDR3: CASSFRGRGTEAFF. CDR3 DNA sequence: TGTGCCAGCAGCTTCAGGGGCAGGGGCACTGAAGCTTTCTTT. Full variable domain (rest looked up from reference TRBV7-3 and TRBJ1-1): GAGVSQTPSNKVTEKGKYVELRCDPISGHTALYWYRQSLGQGPEFLIYFQGTGAADDSGLPNDRFFAVRPEGSVSTLKIQRTERGDSAVYLCASSFRGRGTEAFFGQGTRLTVV.

The chain employs TRBV3-1 (or the pseudogene TRBV3-2) and TRBJ1-5; tentatively, D is TRBD1 (6 bases). The CDR3 length is 13 residues. Germline CDR1 is LGHDT and CDR2 is YNNKEL (reference sequence). Deletions cut 8 bases from V and 4 bases from J, with 12 bases between. The CDR3 DNA is TGTGCCAGCGGGGGGGCTTGGAATCAGCCCCAGCATTTT. This gives the protein CASGGAWNQPQHF.

This chain links TRBV19 with TRBJ1-2; 7 bases match TRBD1. CDR1 is LNHDA and CDR2 is SQIVND in the germline V gene (reference sequence). The CDR3 totals 15 residues. V was clipped by 5 bases and J by 5 bases; unmatched bases: 11. The CDR3 loop is CASSHPGGVFYGYTF. The CDR3 coding sequence is TGTGCCAGTAGTCACCCAGGGGGAGTGTTTTATGGCTACACCTTC.

This chain joins TRBV7-2 and TRBJ1-2; D remains unclear. The length of the CDR3 is 12 residues. Germline V gives CDR1 SGHTA, CDR2 FQGNSA. V was clipped by 3 bases and J by 3 bases, with 5 bases between them. CDR3 protein: CASSFDHYGYTF. CDR3 DNA: TGTGCCAGCAGCTTCGACCACTATGGCTACACCTTC. Supplemented by reference TRBV7-2 and TRBJ1-2, the full variable domain reads GAGVSQSPSNKVTEKGKDVELRCDPISGHTALYWYRQSLGQGLEFLIYFQGNSAPDKSGLPSDRFSAERTGGSVSTLTIQRTQQEDSAVYLCASSFDHYGYTFGSGTRLTVV.

This chain links TRBV9 with TRBJ2-3; 9 bases agree with TRBD2. Germline lookup yields CDR1 SGDLS and CDR2 YYNGEE. The CDR3 extends over 15 amino acids. The V and J ends lost 0 bases and 3 bases, in that order; junction bases with no gene match: 2. The CDR3 DNA reads as TGTGCCAGCAGCGTAGGGACTAGCGAGACAGATACGCAGTATTTT. It translates to CASSVGTSETDTQYF.